This entry concerns a single T cell receptor beta chain. Clones were sequenced by immunoSEQ multiplex PCR, and TCRdb holds only the in-frame ones, with some missing. Of just under 350,000 clones in the sample, around 83% are singletons; the top ten hold roughly 3%. These data are taken from a study of blood T cell repertoires in COVID-19. Study summary: The United States, Italy and Spain supplied acute and convalescent COVID-19 samples. T cells, B-cell-depleted T cells, or PBMCs provided the cDNA or gDNA that served as material.

Sequencing used peripheral blood. This clonotype was sampled from a man aged 25-40 years with active or convalescent COVID-19.

For the CDR3, the DNA is TGTGCCAGCACCCAGACAGGAACTAATTCACCCCTCCACTTT. Amino acid sequence: CASTQTGTNSPLHF. The chain is built from TRBV27 and TRBJ1-6, with D possibly being TRBD1 (6 bases). The CDR3 spans 14 residues. V lost 7 bases to trimming and J lost 6 bases, with 13 bases between them. CDR1 is MNHEY and CDR2 is SMNVEV in the germline V gene (reference sequence).